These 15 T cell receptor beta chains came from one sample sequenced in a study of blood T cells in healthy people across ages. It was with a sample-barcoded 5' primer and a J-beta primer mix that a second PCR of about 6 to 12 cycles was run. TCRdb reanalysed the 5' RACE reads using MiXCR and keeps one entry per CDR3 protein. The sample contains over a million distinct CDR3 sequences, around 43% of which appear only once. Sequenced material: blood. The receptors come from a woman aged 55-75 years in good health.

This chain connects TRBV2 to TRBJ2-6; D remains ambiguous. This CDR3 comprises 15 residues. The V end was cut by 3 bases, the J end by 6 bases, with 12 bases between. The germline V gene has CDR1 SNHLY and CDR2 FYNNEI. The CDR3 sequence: CASSERRSEANVLTF. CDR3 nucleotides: TGTGCCAGCAGTGAGAGGCGGAGTGAGGCCAACGTCCTGACTTTC.

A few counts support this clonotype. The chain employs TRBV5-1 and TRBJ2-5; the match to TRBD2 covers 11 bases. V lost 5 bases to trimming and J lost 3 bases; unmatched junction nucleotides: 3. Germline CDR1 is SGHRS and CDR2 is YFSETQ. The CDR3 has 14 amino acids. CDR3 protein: CASRPGLAEETQYF. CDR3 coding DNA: TGCGCCAGCAGACCGGGACTAGCGGAAGAGACCCAGTACTTC.

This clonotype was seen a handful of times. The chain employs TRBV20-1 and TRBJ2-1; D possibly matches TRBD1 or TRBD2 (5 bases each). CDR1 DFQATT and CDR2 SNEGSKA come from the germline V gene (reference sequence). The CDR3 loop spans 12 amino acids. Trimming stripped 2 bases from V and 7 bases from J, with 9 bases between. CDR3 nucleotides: TGCAGTGCTAGACCCGGGGCAAATGAGCAGTTCTTC. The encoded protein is CSARPGANEQFF.

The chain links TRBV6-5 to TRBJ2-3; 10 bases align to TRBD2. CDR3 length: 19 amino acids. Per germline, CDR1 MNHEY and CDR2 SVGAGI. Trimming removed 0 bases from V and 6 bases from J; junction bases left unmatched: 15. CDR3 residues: CASSYSSRLAGAGWDTQYF. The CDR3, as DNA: TGTGCCAGCAGTTACTCGAGTAGGCTAGCGGGAGCCGGTTGGGATACGCAGTATTTT.

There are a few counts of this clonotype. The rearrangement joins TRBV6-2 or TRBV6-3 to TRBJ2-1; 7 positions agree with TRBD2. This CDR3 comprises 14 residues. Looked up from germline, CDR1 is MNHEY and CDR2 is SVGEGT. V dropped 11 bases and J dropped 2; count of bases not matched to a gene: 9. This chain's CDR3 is CASGPSGPYNEQFF. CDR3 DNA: TGTGCCTCGGGCCCTAGCGGACCCTACAATGAGCAGTTCTTC.

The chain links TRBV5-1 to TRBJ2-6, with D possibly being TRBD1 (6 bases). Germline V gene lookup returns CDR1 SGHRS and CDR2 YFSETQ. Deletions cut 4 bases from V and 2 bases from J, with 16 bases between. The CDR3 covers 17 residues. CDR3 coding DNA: TGCGCCAGCAGCCCCGGACAGAGGAGGACTGGGGCCAACGTCCTGACTTTC. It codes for CASSPGQRRTGANVLTF.

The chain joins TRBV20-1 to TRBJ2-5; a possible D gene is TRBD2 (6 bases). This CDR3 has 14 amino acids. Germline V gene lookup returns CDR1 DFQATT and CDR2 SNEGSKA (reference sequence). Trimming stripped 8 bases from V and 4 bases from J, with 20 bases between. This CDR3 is CSTKRDSLGETQYF. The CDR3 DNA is TGCAGTACGAAAAGGGACTCCCTGGGAGAGACCCAGTACTTC.

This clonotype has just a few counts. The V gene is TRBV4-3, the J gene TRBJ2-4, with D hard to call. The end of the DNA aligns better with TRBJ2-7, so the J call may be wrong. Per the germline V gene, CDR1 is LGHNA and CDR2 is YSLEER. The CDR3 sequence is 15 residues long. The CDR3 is CASSQDMTATYEQYF. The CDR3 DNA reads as TGCGCCAGCAGCCAGGATATGACTGCTACCTACGAGCAGTACTTC.

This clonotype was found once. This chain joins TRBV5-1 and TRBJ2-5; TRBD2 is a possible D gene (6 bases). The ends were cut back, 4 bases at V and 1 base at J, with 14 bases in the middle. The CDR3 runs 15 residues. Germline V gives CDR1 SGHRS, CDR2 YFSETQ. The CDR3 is CASSLTPGSQETQYF. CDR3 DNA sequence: TGCGCCAGCAGCCTCACCCCCGGGAGCCAAGAGACCCAGTACTTC.

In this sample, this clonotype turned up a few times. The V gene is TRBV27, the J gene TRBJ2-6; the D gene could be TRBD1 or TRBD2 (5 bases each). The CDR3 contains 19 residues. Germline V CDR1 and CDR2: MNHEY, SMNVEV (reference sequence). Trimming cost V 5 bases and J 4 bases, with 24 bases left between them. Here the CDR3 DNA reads TGTGCCAGCAGTCCAGAGTTCAGGTTTGGGGCGGGCGGGGCCAACGTCCTGACTTTC. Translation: CASSPEFRFGAGGANVLTF.

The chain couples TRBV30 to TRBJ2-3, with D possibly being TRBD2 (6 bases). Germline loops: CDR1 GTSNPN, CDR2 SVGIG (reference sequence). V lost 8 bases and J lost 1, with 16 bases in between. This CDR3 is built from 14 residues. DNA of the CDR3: TGTGCCCGGGCGGGACTCGGTCGCACAGATACGCAGTATTTT. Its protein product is CARAGLGRTDTQYF. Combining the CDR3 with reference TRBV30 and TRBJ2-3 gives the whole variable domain SQTIHQWPATLVQPVGSPLSLECTVEGTSNPNLYWYRQAAGRGLQLLFYSVGIGQISSEVPQNLSASRPQDRQFILSSKKLLLSDSGFYLCARAGLGRTDTQYFGPGTRLTVL.

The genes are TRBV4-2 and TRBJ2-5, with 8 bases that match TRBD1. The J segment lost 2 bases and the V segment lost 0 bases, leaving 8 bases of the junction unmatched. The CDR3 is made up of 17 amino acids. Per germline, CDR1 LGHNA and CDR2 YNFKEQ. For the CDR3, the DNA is TGTGCCAGCAGCCAAGACGGGACAGGTGGAACTCAAGAGACCCAGTACTTC. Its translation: CASSQDGTGGTQETQYF.

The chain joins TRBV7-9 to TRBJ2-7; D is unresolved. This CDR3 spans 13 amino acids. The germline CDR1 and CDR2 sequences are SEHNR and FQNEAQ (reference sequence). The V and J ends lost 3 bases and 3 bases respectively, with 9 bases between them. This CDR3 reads CASSFRPYYEQYF. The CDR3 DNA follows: TGTGCCAGCAGCTTTAGACCATACTACGAGCAGTACTTC. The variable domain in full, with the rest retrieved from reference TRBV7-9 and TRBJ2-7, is DTGVSQNPRHKITKRGQNVTFRCDPISEHNRLYWYRQTLGQGPEFLTYFQNEAQLEKSRLLSDRFSAERPKGSFSTLEIQRTEQGDSAMYLCASSFRPYYEQYFGPGTRLTVT.

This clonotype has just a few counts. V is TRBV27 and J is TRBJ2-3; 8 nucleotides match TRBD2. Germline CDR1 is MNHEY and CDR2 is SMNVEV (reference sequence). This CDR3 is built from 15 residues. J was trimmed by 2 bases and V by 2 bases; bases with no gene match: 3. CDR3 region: CASSLGGRNTDTQYF. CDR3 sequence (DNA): TGTGCCAGCAGTTTAGGCGGGAGGAACACAGATACGCAGTATTTT.

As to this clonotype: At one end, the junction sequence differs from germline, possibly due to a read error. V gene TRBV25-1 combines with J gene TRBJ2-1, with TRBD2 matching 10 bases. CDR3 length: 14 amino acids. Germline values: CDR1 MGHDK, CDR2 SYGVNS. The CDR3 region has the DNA TGTGCCAGCGTGGGACTAGCGAGACACAAGGAGCAGTTCTTC. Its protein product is CASVGLARHKEQFF.